These T cell receptor beta chains were read from a single sample in a study of sequential checkpoint blockade in melanoma. Clones were sequenced by immunoSEQ multiplex PCR, and TCRdb holds only the in-frame ones, with some missing. The data show 30,000 to 40,000 clones, roughly 84% seen once. Specimen: CD8+ T cells sorted from blood (inferred from file names), collected from a patient given nivolumab and ipilimumab in sequence. Receptors originate from a human donor with melanoma. Both conserved end residues are part of each CDR3. Each record gives: D gene, clone size, V gene, J gene, CDR3 DNA, CDR3 protein. D genes are given only for firm matches. A row's size may be missing; if present it is once, few, many or a size class.

>-|-|TRBV6-5|TRBJ1-2
TGTGCCAGCAGTTACTCCGGGGGCTATGGCTACACCTTC
CASSYSGGYGYTF
>TRBD1|-|TRBV7-8|TRBJ1-6
TGTGCCAGCCAGGGGGTCCGTAATTCACCCCTCCACTTT
CASQGVRNSPLHF
>TRBD1|few|TRBV4-1|TRBJ2-5
TGCGCCAGCAGCCCCCCGGGAACAGGGGGAGAGACCCAGTACTTC
CASSPPGTGGETQYF
>TRBD2|-|TRBV2|TRBJ2-1
TGTGCCAGCAAGGCTAGCGGGTATGAGCAGTTCTTC
CASKASGYEQFF
>-|-|TRBV2|TRBJ2-1
TGTGCCTCCTATCACGTAGACAATGAGCAGTTCTTC
CASYHVDNEQFF
>TRBD1|-|TRBV4-1|TRBJ2-7
TGCGCCAGCAGCCAGACAGGGAACGACTACGAGCAGTACTTC
CASSQTGNDYEQYF
>-|-|TRBV6-5|TRBJ1-4
TGTGCCAGCAGTCTACAGCAAAATGAAAAACTGTTTTTT
CASSLQQNEKLFF
>TRBD2|-|TRBV14|TRBJ2-2
TGTGCCAGCAGCCCCTGGGGGGGGACCGGGGAGCTGTTTTTT
CASSPWGGTGELFF
>TRBD1|-|TRBV27|TRBJ1-4
TGTGCCAGCAGTTTAGAGGGACAGGGGGCAACTAATGAAAAACTGTTTTTT
CASSLEGQGATNEKLFF
>-|-|TRBV29-1|TRBJ1-2
TGCAGCGTTGAACCCGGCTATGGCTACACCTTC
CSVEPGYGYTF
>TRBD1|-|TRBV11-2|TRBJ2-4
TGTGCCAGCAGCTTAATCCCCGGACAGGATCAGTACTTC
CASSLIPGQDQYF
>TRBD2|-|TRBV9|TRBJ2-1
TGTGCCAGCAGCTTGTCGACTAGCCGGGTAGTTAGAGAGCAGTTCTTC
CASSLSTSRVVREQFF
>-|-|TRBV27|TRBJ1-1
TGTGCCAGCTCCCTCGGACAGAGCACTGAAGCTTTCTTT
CASSLGQSTEAFF
>TRBD1|-|TRBV4-1|TRBJ1-1
TGCGCCAGCAGCCAGGGACAGGAACTTGAAGCTTTCTTT
CASSQGQELEAFF
>-|-|TRBV5-6|TRBJ2-1
TGTGCCAGCAGAGAAAGAGTCCTCCCCGGGACTTCCTACAATGAGCAGTTCTTC
CASRERVLPGTSYNEQFF
>-|-|TRBV9|TRBJ1-5
TGTGCCAGCAGCGTAGGACACAACAATCAGCCCCAGCATTTT
CASSVGHNNQPQHF
>TRBD2|-|TRBV2|TRBJ2-1
TGTGCCAGCAGCGGTTCGGGGGGAAACAATGAGCAGTTCTTC
CASSGSGGNNEQFF
>-|-|TRBV11-2|TRBJ2-7
TGTGCCAGCAGCCAACTATACGAGCAGTACTTC
CASSQLYEQYF
>-|-|TRBV5-4|TRBJ1-2
TGTGCCAGCAGCTTGGCCAGCGACTATGGCTACACCTTC
CASSLASDYGYTF
>TRBD1|-|TRBV6-5|TRBJ1-2
TGTGCCAGCAGTCTGACAGGGGGCGGTGGCTACACCTTC
CASSLTGGGGYTF
>TRBD1|-|TRBV7-9|TRBJ2-1
TGTGCCAGCAGCTTACCGGACAGGGTGGTGTACGGAGGAGAGAGTGAGCAGTTCTTC
CASSLPDRVVYGGESEQFF
>-|-|TRBV4-3|TRBJ1-4
TGCGCCAGCAGCCAAGGGGGCGCGACACTGACTAATGAAAAACTGTTTTTT
CASSQGGATLTNEKLFF
>TRBD2|-|TRBV4-1|TRBJ2-1
TGCGCCAGCAGCCAAGAAGGGACTAGTGCCGAAAATGAGCAGTTCTTC
CASSQEGTSAENEQFF
>-|-|TRBV27|TRBJ1-2
TGTGCCAGCAGTTTCGGGGCGGGGGTCTATGGCTACACCTTC
CASSFGAGVYGYTF
>-|-|TRBV9|TRBJ1-3
TGTGCCAGCAGCGTATCAGGGAATGGAAACACCATATATTTT
CASSVSGNGNTIYF
>TRBD1|-|TRBV4-3|TRBJ2-1
TGCGCCAGCAGCCAACCAGGGACAGGACAGTTCTTC
CASSQPGTGQFF
>TRBD2|once|TRBV27|TRBJ2-2
TGTGCCAGCAGTTTATCCCACTTCTCCGTACTAGCGATTAACACCGGGGAGCTGTTTTTT
CASSLSHFSVLAINTGELFF
>TRBD1|-|TRBV2|TRBJ1-6
TGTGCCAGCAGTGAGAGTGGACAGGGGGTCGTCTCCTATAATTCACCCCTCCACTTT
CASSESGQGVVSYNSPLHF
>-|-|TRBV30|TRBJ1-1
TGTGCCTGGGCACCGGGGGGGATTGAAGCTTTCTTT
CAWAPGGIEAFF